This TCR beta chain originates from a study of cytomegalovirus exposure and HLA in healthy donors. Overall study findings and caveats: According to a subsequent analysis, TCR clusters identified in the first cohort showed a tendency to co-occur across the 100 to 150 validation repertoires. Accounts indicate the classifier identified cytomegalovirus status with strong specificity and sensitivity. Some TCR beta chains (about 170 of them) were listed as cytomegalovirus-associated.

The donors were members of the validation cohort, which comprised 120 subjects and was separate from the first cohort of 600 to 800 subjects. CDR1 MGHRA and CDR2 YSYEKL come from the germline V gene. The V end lost 1 base, the J end lost 0 bases, and 13 bases lay between the germline ends. This CDR3 has 16 residues. Here immunoSEQ multiplex PCR was the method, and the copy in TCRdb shows in-frame clones only, minus some. The sample consists of more than 200,000 clones, more than 75% of them appearing once. Note on this clone: What it recognizes is unknown.

The TCR comes from a man aged 18 to 30 in good health and CMV-seropositive. J is TRBJ2-7 and V is TRBV4-1, with D perhaps TRBD1 (5 bases). Sequenced: PBMCs. CDR3 region: CASSQVSGLGSYEQYF. The CDR3 DNA reads TGCGCCAGCAGCCAAGTCTCAGGGTTGGGCTCCTACGAGCAGTACTTC.